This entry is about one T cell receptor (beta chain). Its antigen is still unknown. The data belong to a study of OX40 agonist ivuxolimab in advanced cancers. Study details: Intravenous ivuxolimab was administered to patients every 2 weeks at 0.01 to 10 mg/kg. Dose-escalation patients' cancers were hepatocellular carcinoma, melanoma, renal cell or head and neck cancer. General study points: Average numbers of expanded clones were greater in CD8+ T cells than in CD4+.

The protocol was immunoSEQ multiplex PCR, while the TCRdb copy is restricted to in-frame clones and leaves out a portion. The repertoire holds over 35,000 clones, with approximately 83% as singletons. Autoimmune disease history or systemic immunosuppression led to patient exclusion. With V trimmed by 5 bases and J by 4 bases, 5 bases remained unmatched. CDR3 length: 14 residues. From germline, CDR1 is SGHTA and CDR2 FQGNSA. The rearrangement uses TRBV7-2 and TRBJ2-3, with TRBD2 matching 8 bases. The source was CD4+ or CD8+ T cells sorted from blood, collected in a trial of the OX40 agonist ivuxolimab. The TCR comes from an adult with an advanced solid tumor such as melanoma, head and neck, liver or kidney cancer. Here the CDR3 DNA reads TGTGCCAGCAGCCCTGGACTAGCCGCAGATACGCAGTATTTT. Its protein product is CASSPGLAADTQYF.